The present T cell receptor (beta chain) was sequenced within a study of response to subunit inactivated influenza vaccine. V was trimmed by 0 bases and J by 3 bases, leaving 12 bases between them. This CDR3 is built from 14 residues. Germline CDR1 reads DFQATT; CDR2 reads SNEGSKA (reference sequence). In this sample, this clonotype turned up a few times. TCRdb redid the calling of the RT-PCR reads with MiXCR, one entry per CDR3 protein. The repertoire holds around 600,000 distinct CDR3 sequences, with about 11% as singletons. The same sample was also used in a study of T cells expressing NK-cell markers. That paper notes: Beta-chain TCR cDNA was generated via 5'RACE template switching with UMIs. Each of a handful of donors carried dominant NKG2C+ clonotypes accounting for about 1.0-7.0% of CD8+ T cells. In several donors, these clonotypes also led the CD3+CD56-NKG2C+ fraction.

The chain carries TRBV20-1 and TRBJ2-7; D could derive from TRBD1 or TRBD2 (5 bases each). The TCR was taken from a man in his fifties or sixties who received an inactivated influenza vaccine. The material was PBMCs from blood, obtained on the day of vaccination. The CDR3 here is CSARDPGRGYEQYF. For the CDR3, the DNA is TGCAGTGCTAGAGATCCGGGACGGGGCTACGAGCAGTACTTC.